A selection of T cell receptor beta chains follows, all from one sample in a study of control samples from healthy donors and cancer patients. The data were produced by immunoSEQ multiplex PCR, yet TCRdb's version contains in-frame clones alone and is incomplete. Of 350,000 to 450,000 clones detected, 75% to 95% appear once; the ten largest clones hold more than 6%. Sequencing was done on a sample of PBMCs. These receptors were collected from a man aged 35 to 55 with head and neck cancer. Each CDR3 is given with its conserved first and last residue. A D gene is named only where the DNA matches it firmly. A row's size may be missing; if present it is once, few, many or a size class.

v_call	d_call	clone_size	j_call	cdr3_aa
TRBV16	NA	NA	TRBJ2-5	CASSQALETQYF
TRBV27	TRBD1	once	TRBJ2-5	CASSLGDSQETQYF
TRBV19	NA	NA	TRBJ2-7	CASNRRGYEQYF
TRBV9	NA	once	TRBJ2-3	CASSVALADTQYF
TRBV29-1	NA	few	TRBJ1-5	CSGGQGRDQPQHF
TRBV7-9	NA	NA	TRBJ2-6	CASSPSPGPRSGANVLTF
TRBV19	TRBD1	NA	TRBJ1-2	CASSTTFTGAYGYTF
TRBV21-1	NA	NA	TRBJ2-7	CASSKEGDKPEQYF
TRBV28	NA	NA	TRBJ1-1	CASSLIGWNTEAFF
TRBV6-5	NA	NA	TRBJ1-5	CASSLYQGGRQPQHF
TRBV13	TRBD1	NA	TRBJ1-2	CASRGDSITNYGYTF
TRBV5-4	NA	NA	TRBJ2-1	CASSSGTGGYNEQFF
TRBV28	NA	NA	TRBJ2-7	CASSFSGAGYEQYF
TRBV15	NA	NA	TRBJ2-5	CATRGQETQYF
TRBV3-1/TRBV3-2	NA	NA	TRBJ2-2	CASSGGLAGNTGELFF
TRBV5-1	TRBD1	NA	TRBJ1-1	CASSQAGQGNTEAFF
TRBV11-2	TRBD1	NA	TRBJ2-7	CASSFRTGLYYEQYF
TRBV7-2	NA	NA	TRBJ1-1	CASTREGYTEAFF
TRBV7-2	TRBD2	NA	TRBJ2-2	CASSRNGGASGELFF
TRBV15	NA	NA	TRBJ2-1	CATSLLANQNNEQFF
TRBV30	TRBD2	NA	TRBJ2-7	CAWSSGRSYEQYF
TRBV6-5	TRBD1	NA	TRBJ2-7	CASSTRTGAGYEQYF
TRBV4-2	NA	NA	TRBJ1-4	CASSQEGPGGPDEKLFF
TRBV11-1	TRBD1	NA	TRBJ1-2	CASSLQGTYGYTF
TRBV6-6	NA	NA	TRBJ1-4	CASSLDSKLFF
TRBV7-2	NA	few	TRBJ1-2	CASSLAPDGGGYTF
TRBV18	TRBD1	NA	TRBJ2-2	CASSPPHGGTGATITNTGELFF
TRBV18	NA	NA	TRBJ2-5	CASSPREVRETQYF
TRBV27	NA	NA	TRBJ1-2	CASSERGYGYTF
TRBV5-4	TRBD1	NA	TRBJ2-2	CASRLGQTNTGELFF
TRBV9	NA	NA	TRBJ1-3	CASSVARTGSVSGNTIYF
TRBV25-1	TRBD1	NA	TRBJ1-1	CASRLPDRDESNTEAFF
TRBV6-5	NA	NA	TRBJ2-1	CASSSPGNSYNEQFF
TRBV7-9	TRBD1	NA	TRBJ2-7	CASRQGGGEQYF
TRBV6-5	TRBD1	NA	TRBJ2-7	CASSTGTGRDEQYF
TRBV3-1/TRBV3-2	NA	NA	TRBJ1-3	CASSPENLPYPGNTIYF
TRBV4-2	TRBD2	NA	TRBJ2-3	CASSQGAVAGADTQYF
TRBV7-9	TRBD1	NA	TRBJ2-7	CASSWDRASSYEQYF
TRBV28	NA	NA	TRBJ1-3	CASSQGSGNTIYF
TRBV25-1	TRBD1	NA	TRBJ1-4	CASSEPGQVNEKLFF
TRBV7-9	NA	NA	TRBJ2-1	CASSPRGGPYNEQFF
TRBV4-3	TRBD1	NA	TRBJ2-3	CASSQGTGFTDTQYF
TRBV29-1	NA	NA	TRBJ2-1	CSVEKTLLGNEQFF
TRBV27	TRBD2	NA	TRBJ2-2	CASSLALAGLTGELFF
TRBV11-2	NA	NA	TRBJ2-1	CASSLIEGLRTLNNEQFF
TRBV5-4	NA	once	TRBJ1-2	CASSRRGTNYGYTF
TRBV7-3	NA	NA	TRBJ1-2	CASSLGRNYGYTF
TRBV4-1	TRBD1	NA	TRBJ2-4	CASSHQDRENIQYF
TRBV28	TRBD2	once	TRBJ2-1	CASSSPGTSGHEQFF
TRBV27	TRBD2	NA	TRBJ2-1	CASSSLAGSTFNEQFF